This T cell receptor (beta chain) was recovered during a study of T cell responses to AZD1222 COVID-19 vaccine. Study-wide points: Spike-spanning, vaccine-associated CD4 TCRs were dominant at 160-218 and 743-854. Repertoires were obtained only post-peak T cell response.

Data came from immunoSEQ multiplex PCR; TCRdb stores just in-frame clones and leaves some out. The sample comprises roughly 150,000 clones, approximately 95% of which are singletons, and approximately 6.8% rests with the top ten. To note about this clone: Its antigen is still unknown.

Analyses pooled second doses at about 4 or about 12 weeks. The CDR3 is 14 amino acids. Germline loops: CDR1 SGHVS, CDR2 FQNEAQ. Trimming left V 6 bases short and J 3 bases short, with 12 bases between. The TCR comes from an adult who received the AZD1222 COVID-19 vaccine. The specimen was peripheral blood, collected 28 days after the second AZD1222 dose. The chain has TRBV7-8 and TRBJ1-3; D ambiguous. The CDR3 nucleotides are TGTGCCAGCAGTGGGTGGGGTTTTGGAAACACCATATATTTT. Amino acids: CASSGWGFGNTIYF.